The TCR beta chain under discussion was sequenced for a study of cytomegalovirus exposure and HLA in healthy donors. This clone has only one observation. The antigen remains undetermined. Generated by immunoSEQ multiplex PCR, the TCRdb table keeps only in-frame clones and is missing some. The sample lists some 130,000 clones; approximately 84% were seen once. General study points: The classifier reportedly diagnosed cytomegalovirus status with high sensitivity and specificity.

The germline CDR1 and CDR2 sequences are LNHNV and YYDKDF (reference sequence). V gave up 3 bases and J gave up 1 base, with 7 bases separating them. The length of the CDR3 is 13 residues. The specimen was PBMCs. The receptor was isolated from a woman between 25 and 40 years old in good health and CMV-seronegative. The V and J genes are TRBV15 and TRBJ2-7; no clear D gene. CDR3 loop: CATSSPQSYEQYF. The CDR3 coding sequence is TGTGCCACCAGCAGCCCACAGTCCTACGAGCAGTACTTC.